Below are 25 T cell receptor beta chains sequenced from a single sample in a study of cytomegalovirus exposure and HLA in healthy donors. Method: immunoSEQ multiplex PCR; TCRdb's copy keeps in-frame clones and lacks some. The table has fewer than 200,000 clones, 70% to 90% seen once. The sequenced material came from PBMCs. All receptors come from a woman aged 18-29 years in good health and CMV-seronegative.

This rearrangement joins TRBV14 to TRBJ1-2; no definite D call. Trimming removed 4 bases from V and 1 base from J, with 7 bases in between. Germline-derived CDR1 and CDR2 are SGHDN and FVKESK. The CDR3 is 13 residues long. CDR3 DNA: TGTGCCAGCAGCCCGAGACTTAACTATGGCTACACCTTC. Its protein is CASSPRLNYGYTF.

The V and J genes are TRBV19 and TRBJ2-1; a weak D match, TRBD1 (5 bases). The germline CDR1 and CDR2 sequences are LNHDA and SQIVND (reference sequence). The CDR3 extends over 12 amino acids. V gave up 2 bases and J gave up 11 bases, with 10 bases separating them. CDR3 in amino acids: CASSISSGKQFF. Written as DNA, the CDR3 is TGTGCCAGTAGTATATCATCAGGGAAGCAGTTCTTC.

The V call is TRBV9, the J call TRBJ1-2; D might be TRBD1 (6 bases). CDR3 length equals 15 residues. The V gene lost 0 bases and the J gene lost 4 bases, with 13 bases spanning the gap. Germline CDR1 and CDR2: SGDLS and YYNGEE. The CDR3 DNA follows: TGTGCCAGCAGCGTAGAGGGCAGGGGAATCTATGGCTACACCTTC. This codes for CASSVEGRGIYGYTF.

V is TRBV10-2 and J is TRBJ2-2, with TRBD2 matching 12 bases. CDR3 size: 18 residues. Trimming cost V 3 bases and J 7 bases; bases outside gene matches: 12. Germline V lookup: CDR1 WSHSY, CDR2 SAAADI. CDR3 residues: CASSESTSGGPGGGELFF. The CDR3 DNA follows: TGCGCCAGCAGTGAATCTACTAGCGGGGGGCCGGGTGGCGGGGAGCTGTTTTTT.

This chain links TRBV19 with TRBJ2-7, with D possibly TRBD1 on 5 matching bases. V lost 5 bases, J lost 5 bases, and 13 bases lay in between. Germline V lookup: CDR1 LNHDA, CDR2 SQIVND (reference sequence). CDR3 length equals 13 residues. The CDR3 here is CASSPQGIDEQYF. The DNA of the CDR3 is TGTGCCAGTAGTCCTCAGGGCATCGACGAGCAGTACTTC.

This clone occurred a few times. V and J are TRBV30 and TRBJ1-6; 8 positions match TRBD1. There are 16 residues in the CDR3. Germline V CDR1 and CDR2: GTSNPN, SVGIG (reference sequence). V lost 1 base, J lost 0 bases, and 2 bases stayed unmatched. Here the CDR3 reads CAWSDTGGSYNSPLHF. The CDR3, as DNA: TGTGCCTGGAGTGATACAGGGGGCTCCTATAATTCACCCCTCCACTTT.

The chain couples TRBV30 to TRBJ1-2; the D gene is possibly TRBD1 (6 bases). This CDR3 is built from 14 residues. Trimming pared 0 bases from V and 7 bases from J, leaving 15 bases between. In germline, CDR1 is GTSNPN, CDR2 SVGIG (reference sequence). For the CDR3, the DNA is TGTGCCTGGAGTGTCGTAACAGGGAAGAGTGGCTACACCTTC. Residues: CAWSVVTGKSGYTF.

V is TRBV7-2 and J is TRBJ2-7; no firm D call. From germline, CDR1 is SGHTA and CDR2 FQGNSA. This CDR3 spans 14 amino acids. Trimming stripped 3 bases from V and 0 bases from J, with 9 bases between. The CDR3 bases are TGTGCCAGCAGCTTTGGCAGATCCTCCTACGAGCAGTACTTC. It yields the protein CASSFGRSSYEQYF.

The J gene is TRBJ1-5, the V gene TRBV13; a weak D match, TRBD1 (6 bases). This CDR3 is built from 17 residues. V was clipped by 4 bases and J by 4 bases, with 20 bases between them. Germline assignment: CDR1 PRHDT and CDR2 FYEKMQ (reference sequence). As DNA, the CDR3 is TGTGCCAGCAGCTCGTACAGGGAAGGTGGGGGAAATCAGCCCCAGCATTTT. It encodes CASSSYREGGGNQPQHF.

The DNA for the CDR3 is TGCGCCAGCAGCCCGGGGACAGGATCCTACGAGCAGTACTTC. It is translated as CASSPGTGSYEQYF. The V call is TRBV4-3, the J call TRBJ2-7, with TRBD1 identical over 8 bases. Germline loops: CDR1 LGHNA, CDR2 YSLEER. V lost 4 bases to trimming and J lost 1 base; unmatched junction nucleotides: 3. The CDR3 contains 14 residues.

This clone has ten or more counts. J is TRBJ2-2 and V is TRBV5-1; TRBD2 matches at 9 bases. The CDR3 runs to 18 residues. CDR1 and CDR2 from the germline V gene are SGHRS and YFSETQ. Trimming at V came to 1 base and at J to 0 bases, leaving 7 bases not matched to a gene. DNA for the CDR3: TGCGCCAGCAGCTTGTTCACTAGCGGGCGAGCGAACACCGGGGAGCTGTTTTTT. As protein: CASSLFTSGRANTGELFF.

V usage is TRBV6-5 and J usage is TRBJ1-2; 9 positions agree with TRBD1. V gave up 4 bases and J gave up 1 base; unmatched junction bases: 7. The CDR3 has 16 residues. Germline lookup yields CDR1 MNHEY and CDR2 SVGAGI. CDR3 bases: TGTGCCAGCAGTTCTCCAAGGACAGGGGATAACTATGGCTACACCTTC. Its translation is CASSSPRTGDNYGYTF.

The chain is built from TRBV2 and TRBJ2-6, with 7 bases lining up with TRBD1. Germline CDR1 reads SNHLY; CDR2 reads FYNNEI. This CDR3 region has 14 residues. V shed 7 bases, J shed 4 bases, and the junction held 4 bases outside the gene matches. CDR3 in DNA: TGTGCCAGCAACAGGGGTCCCGGGGCCAACGTCCTGACTTTC. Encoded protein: CASNRGPGANVLTF.

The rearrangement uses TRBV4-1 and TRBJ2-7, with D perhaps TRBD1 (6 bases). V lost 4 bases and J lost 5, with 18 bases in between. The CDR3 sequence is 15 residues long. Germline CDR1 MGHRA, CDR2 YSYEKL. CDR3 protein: CASSLLGAQGNEQYF. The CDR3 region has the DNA TGCGCCAGCAGCCTCCTCGGGGCACAGGGCAACGAGCAGTACTTC.

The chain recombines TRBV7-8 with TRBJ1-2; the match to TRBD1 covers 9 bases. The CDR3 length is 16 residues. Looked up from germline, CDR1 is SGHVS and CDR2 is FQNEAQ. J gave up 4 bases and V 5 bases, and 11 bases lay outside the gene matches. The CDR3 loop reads CASSPTGTGYSYGYTF. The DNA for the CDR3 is TGTGCCAGCAGCCCGACCGGGACAGGGTACTCCTATGGCTACACCTTC.

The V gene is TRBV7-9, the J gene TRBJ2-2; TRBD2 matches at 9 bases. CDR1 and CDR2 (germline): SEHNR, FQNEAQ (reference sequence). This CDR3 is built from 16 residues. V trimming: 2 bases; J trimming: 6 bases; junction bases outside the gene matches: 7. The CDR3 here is CASSLRLAEEAGELFF. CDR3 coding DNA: TGTGCCAGCAGCTTAAGACTAGCGGAAGAGGCCGGGGAGCTGTTTTTT.

Here the CDR3 reads CASSWGQPYEQYF. The CDR3 coding sequence is TGTGCCAGCAGTTGGGGACAGCCCTACGAGCAGTACTTC. This chain joins TRBV7-9 and TRBJ2-7; the match to TRBD1 covers 7 bases. Germline trimming cut 6 bases from V and 2 bases from J; bases unmatched to any gene: 4. Germline V gene lookup returns CDR1 SEHNR and CDR2 FQNEAQ (reference sequence). CDR3 length: 13 amino acids.

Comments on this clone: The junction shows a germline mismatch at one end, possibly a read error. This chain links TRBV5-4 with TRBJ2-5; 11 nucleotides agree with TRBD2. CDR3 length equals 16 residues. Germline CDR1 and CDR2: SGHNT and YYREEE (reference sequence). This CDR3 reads CASSSRSGGAQGTQYF. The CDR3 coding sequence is TGTGCCAGCAGCAGTCGTAGCGGGGGGGCCCAAGGGACCCAGTACTTC.

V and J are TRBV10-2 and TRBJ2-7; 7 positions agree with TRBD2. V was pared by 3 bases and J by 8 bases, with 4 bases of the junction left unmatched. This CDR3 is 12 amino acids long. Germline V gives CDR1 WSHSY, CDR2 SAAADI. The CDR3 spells CASSEKLAQQYF. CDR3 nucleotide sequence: TGCGCCAGCAGTGAAAAACTAGCGCAGCAGTACTTC.

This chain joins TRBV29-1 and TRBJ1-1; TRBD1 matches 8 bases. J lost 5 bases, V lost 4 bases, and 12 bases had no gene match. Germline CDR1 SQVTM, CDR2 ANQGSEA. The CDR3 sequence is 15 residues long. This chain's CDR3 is CSVVYRGRGPTEAFF. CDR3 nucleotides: TGCAGCGTTGTCTATAGGGGCAGGGGGCCTACTGAAGCTTTCTTT.

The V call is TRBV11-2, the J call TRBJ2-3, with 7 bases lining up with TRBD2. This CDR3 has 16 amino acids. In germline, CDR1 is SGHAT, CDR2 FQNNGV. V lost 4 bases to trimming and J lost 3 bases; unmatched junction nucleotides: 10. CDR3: CASSYPFGGSTDTQYF. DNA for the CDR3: TGTGCCAGCAGCTACCCCTTTGGCGGGAGTACAGATACGCAGTATTTT. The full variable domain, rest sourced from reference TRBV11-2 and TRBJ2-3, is EAGVAQSPRYKIIEKRQSVAFWCNPISGHATLYWYQQILGQGPKLLIQFQNNGVVDDSQLPKDRFSAERLKGVDSTLKIQPAKLEDSAVYLCASSYPFGGSTDTQYFGPGTRLTVL.

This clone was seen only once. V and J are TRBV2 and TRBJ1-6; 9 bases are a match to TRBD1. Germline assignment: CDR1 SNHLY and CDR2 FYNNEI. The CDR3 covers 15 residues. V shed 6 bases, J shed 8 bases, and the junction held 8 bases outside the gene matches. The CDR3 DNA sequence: TGTGCCAGCAGGGACAGGGGCCTTCATTATTCACCCCTCCACTTT. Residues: CASRDRGLHYSPLHF. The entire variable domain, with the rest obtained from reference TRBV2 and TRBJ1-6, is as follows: EPEVTQTPSHQVTQMGQEVILRCVPISNHLYFYWYRQILGQKVEFLVSFYNNEISEKSEIFDDQFSVERPDGSNFTLKIRSTKLEDSAMYFCASRDRGLHYSPLHFGNGTRLTVT.

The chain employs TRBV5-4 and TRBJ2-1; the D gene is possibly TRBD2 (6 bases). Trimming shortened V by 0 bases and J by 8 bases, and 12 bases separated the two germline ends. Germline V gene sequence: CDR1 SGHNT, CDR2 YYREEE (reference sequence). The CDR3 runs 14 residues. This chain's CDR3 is CASSLAGVLDEQFF. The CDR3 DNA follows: TGTGCCAGCAGCTTGGCGGGGGTATTGGATGAGCAGTTCTTC.

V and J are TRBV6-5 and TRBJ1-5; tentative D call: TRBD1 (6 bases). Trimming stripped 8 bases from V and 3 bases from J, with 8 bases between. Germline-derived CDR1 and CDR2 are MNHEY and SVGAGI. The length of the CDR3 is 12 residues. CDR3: CASGDINQPQHF. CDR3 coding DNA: TGTGCCAGCGGGGACATCAATCAGCCCCAGCATTTT.

CDR3 coding DNA: TGCGCCAGCAGCCAGCCCTTCACGGGGTCCGGGGAGCTGTTTTTT. Amino acids: CASSQPFTGSGELFF. The chain recombines TRBV4-1 with TRBJ2-2, with a possible D match to TRBD2 (5 bases). Germline CDR1 and CDR2: MGHRA and YSYEKL. This CDR3 is 15 amino acids long. Trimming took 3 bases from V and 6 from J, leaving 14 bases between them.